Listed here is a single TCR beta chain. Its antigen is currently unknown. The junction and the germline gene differ at one end; a read error may be behind it. This CDR3 is built from 14 residues. These data belong to a study of T-cell reconstitution after alpha-beta-depleted transplantation in children. Regarding the study as a whole: Expanded clones from the graft, numbering several hundred, reportedly supplied alpha-beta T cells about two months after transplant. For some patients, TCRbeta diversity was high at day 60 because of recipient T cells and thymic progenitors that survived.

During its preparation, the TCRbeta library received unique molecular identifiers. Each CDR3 protein is one row after TCRdb ran MiXCR on the PCR reads. Of around 580,000 distinct CDR3 sequences in the sample, roughly 23% were seen once. This material consisted of PBMCs, mostly from graft donor cells, taken 360 days after TCRalphabeta/CD19-depleted stem cell transplant. This TCR derives from a boy in the first two years of life who had a stem cell transplant for acute myeloid leukemia, so the T cells may come from the graft donor. The chain links TRBV12-3 or TRBV12-4 to TRBJ2-5; D is uncertain. CDR3 in amino acids: CASSFLPPQETLYF. The CDR3, as DNA: TGTGCCAGCAGTTTCCTCCCACCCCAAGAGACCCTGTACTTC.